Below are 9 T cell receptor beta chains sequenced from a single sample in a study of blood T cell repertoires in COVID-19. Sequenced by immunoSEQ multiplex PCR; TCRdb stores in-frame clones only, minus some. The sample consists of tens of thousands of clones, around 90% of them appearing once. Sample: peripheral blood. These receptors were obtained from a human donor in a cohort sampled during active COVID-19.

The chain carries TRBV6-2 or TRBV6-3 and TRBJ1-3; 8 positions match TRBD1. Germline V lookup: CDR1 MNHEY, CDR2 SVGEGT. The CDR3 covers 15 residues. V was clipped by 5 bases and J by 2 bases; unmatched bases: 5. For the CDR3, the DNA is TGTGCCAGCAGTGATCAACAGGGGGCTGGAAACACCATATATTTT. It yields the protein CASSDQQGAGNTIYF.

V and J are TRBV2 and TRBJ2-7, with 7 bases fitting TRBD1. J lost 4 bases, V lost 5 bases, and 5 bases had no gene match. CDR1 and CDR2 from the germline V gene are SNHLY and FYNNEI. CDR3 length equals 13 residues. The CDR3 region has the DNA TGTGCCAGCAGTCCACAGGGGTGGTACGAGCAGTACTTC. This sequence encodes CASSPQGWYEQYF.

V gene TRBV24-1 combines with J gene TRBJ2-7; 8 bases fit TRBD1. The germline V gene encodes CDR1 KGHDR and CDR2 SFDVKD. V dropped 5 bases and J dropped 7; count of bases not matched to a gene: 12. The CDR3 spans 15 residues. CDR3 DNA: TGTGCCACCAGTGGCAGCCGGACAGGGCTCGGAGAGCAGTACTTC. Translated: CATSGSRTGLGEQYF.

The rearrangement uses TRBV28 and TRBJ2-7; a weak D match, TRBD1 (5 bases). This CDR3 is built from 16 residues. V was shortened by 10 bases and J by 3 bases, with 25 bases between the two germline ends. Looked up from germline, CDR1 is MDHEN and CDR2 is SYDVKM. CDR3 in amino acids: CATSANRLGRFYEQYF. The CDR3 DNA reads as TGTGCCACCAGCGCTAACCGGTTGGGGCGGTTCTACGAGCAGTACTTC.

The chain has TRBV28 and TRBJ1-3; 8 bases match TRBD1. The CDR3 is 15 residues long. The V gene's germline CDR1 is MDHEN and CDR2 SYDVKM. V lost 6 bases to trimming and J lost 0 bases; unmatched junction nucleotides: 4. The DNA of the CDR3 is TGTGCCAGCAGCCAGGGGGCAGGCTCTGGAAACACCATATATTTT. It encodes CASSQGAGSGNTIYF.

The CDR3 loop reads CASSITDRAINTEAFF. In DNA, the CDR3 is TGTGCCAGTAGTATAACGGACAGGGCAATTAACACTGAAGCTTTCTTT. The V call is TRBV19, the J call TRBJ1-1; TRBD1 matches 8 bases. Germline trimming cut 2 bases from V and 2 bases from J; bases unmatched to any gene: 7. The CDR3 extends over 16 amino acids. Germline V gene sequence: CDR1 LNHDA, CDR2 SQIVND (reference sequence).

This clone has only a few counts. This chain uses TRBV7-2 with TRBJ1-6, with D perhaps TRBD1 (5 bases). V lost 5 bases and J lost 8, with 16 bases in between. CDR1 is SGHTA, CDR2 FQGNSA, per germline. CDR3 length: 15 residues. For the CDR3, the DNA is TGTGCCAGCAGCCTAACCGGACATTGGGATTCACCCCTCCACTTT. Amino acids: CASSLTGHWDSPLHF.

V gene TRBV28 combines with J gene TRBJ1-4; no clear D gene. Trimming removed 6 bases from V and 5 bases from J, with 13 bases in between. The length of the CDR3 is 14 residues. Germline loops: CDR1 MDHEN, CDR2 SYDVKM. The chain's CDR3 is CASSLGYLNEKLFF. CDR3 nucleotide sequence: TGTGCCAGCAGCCTCGGGTACCTCAATGAAAAACTGTTTTTT.

The chain joins TRBV6-5 to TRBJ2-7; 8 nucleotides match TRBD1. V was pared by 6 bases and J by 0 bases, with 7 bases of the junction left unmatched. The CDR3 sequence is 15 residues long. The germline V gene has CDR1 MNHEY and CDR2 SVGAGI. The DNA for the CDR3 is TGTGCCAGCAGCCAGACAGGGGTCAGCTCCTACGAGCAGTACTTC. It codes for CASSQTGVSSYEQYF.